Each of the 5 T cell receptor beta chains below was sequenced from the same sample in a study of blood T cells in healthy people across ages (dated by TCRdb to about 2015). Library generation was performed with 5' RACE. Reads for this sample came from an Illumina HiSeq 2500. A second about 7 to 12 cycle PCR used a sample-barcoded 5' primer and a J-beta primer mix. TCRdb ran its own pipeline on the public reads, namely fastp trimming at Q25 and MiXCR clone calling, and kept in-frame beta chains. Rows merge per CDR3 protein into single entries with the most common DNA and genes. For this sample the table gives 700,000 to 900,000 distinct CDR3 sequences, of which around 25% were detected only once. The top ten clones comprise around 3% of the sample. This sample was also put to use in a study of T cells of mothers and their children.

The sequenced sample consisted of blood. Receptor source: a boy under 18 in good health.

The V gene is TRBV7-9, the J gene TRBJ2-1; 7 bases line up with TRBD2. Unmatched junction bases numbered 10, after V lost 1 base and J lost 4 bases. CDR1 is SEHNR, CDR2 FQNEAQ, per germline (reference sequence). The CDR3 is 17 amino acids. The DNA for the CDR3 is TGTGCCAGCAGCTTAGGCCCTCGGCTAGCGGTTTACAATGAGCAGTTCTTC. This encodes CASSLGPRLAVYNEQFF.

This clonotype was observed a handful of times. Mismatch with germline at one junction end may stem from a read error. V gene TRBV6-1 combines with J gene TRBJ2-2; D may be TRBD2 (5 bases). CDR1 and CDR2 from the germline V gene are MNHNS and SASEGT. The CDR3 covers 12 residues. CDR3 coding DNA: TGTGCCAGTCAAATAGGGTCCGGGGAGCTGTATTTT. Translated: CASQIGSGELYF.

This clonotype was detected a few times. The chain recombines TRBV4-1 with TRBJ1-3, with 9 nucleotides matching TRBD1. This CDR3 is 17 amino acids long. Trimming at V came to 0 bases and at J to 4 bases, leaving 7 bases not matched to a gene. Per germline, CDR1 MGHRA and CDR2 YSYEKL. This chain's CDR3 is CASSQDRDRGSGNTIYF. For the CDR3, the DNA is TGCGCCAGCAGCCAAGATCGAGACAGGGGGTCGGGAAACACCATATATTTT.

The V and J genes are TRBV29-1 and TRBJ1-4; possible D gene TRBD1, 5 bases. V lost 5 bases and J 0 bases, leaving 10 bases between the germline ends. The CDR3 is 14 amino acids. The V gene's germline CDR1 is SQVTM and CDR2 ANQGSEA. CDR3 sequence: CSVPGWSTNEKLFF. The CDR3 nucleotides are TGCAGCGTTCCAGGGTGGTCAACTAATGAAAAACTGTTTTTT.

V usage is TRBV6-5 and J usage is TRBJ2-5; 14 positions agree with TRBD2. This CDR3 has 18 amino acids. The J segment lost 1 base and the V segment lost 0 bases, leaving 4 bases of the junction unmatched. Germline-derived CDR1 and CDR2 are MNHEY and SVGAGI. The CDR3 nucleotides are TGTGCCAGCAGTTACTCAGGACTAGCGGGGGGAACCCAAGAGACCCAGTACTTC. Its translation: CASSYSGLAGGTQETQYF.